This T cell receptor beta chain was recorded in a study of blood T cell repertoires in COVID-19. Trimming at V came to 5 bases and at J to 2 bases, leaving 6 bases not matched to a gene. The CDR3 loop spans 14 amino acids. Germline lookup yields CDR1 SGHRS and CDR2 YFSETQ. This table comes from immunoSEQ multiplex PCR, and its TCRdb copy is limited to in-frame clones, with some not included. This repertoire shows under 150,000 clones, roughly 90% found once; its top ten account for 7.6%. This sequence originates from a man between 45 and 60 years old with acute or convalescent COVID-19. The sequenced material came from peripheral blood. The rearrangement joins TRBV5-1 to TRBJ2-5; 7 nucleotides align to TRBD1. The CDR3 here is CASSNRGTQETQYF. The CDR3 DNA follows: TGCGCCAGCAGTAACAGGGGTACGCAAGAGACCCAGTACTTC.